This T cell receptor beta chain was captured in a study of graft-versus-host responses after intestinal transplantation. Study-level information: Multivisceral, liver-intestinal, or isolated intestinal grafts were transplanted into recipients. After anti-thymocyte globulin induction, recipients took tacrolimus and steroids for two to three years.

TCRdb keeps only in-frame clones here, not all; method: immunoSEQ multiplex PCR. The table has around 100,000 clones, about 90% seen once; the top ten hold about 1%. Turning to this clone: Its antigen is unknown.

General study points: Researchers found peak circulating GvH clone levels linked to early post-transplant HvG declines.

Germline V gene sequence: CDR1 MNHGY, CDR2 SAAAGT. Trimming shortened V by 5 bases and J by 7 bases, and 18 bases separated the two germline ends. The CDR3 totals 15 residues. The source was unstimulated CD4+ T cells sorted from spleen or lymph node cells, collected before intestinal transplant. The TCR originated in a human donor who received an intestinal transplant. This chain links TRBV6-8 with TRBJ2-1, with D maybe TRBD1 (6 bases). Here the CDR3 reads CASSRAWGLGNEQFF. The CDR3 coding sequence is TGTGCCAGCAGTCGTGCTTGGGGGCTAGGGAATGAGCAGTTCTTC.